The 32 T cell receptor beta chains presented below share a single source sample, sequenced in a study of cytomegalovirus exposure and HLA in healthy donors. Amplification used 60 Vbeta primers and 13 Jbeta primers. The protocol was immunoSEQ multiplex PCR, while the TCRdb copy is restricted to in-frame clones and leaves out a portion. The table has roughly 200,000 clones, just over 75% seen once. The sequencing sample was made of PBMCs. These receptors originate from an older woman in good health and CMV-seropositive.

The CDR3 DNA reads as TGTGCCGGCTTTCCTAACTATGGCTACACCTTC. It translates to CAGFPNYGYTF. The chain links TRBV2 to TRBJ1-2; D is undetermined. CDR1 SNHLY and CDR2 FYNNEI come from the germline V gene. This CDR3 contains 11 residues. V was trimmed by 11 bases and J by 0 bases, leaving 7 bases between them. The full variable domain, completed using reference TRBV2 and TRBJ1-2, is EPEVTQTPSHQVTQMGQEVILRCVPISNHLYFYWYRQILGQKVEFLVSFYNNEISEKSEIFDDQFSVERPDGSNFTLKIRSTKLEDSAMYFCAGFPNYGYTFGSGTRLTVV.

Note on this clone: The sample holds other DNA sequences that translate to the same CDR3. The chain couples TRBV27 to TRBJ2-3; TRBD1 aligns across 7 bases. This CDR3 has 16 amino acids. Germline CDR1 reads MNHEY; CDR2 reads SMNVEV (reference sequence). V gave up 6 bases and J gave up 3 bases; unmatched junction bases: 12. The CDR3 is CASSIRDRGQTDTQYF. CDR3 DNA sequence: TGTGCCAGCAGCATCCGGGACAGAGGACAGACAGATACGCAGTATTTT.

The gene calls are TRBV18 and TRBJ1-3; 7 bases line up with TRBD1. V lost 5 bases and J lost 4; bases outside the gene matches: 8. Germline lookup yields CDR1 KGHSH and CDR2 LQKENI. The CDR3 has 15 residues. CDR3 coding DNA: TGTGCCAGCTCAACAACGACAGGGTTCGGAAACACCATATATTTT. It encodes CASSTTTGFGNTIYF.

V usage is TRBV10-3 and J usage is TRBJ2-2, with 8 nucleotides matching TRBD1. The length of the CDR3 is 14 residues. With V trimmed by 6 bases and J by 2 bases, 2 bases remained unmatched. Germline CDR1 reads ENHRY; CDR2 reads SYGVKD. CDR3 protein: CAIRGQVNTGELFF. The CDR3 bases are TGTGCCATCAGGGGACAGGTAAACACCGGGGAGCTGTTTTTT.

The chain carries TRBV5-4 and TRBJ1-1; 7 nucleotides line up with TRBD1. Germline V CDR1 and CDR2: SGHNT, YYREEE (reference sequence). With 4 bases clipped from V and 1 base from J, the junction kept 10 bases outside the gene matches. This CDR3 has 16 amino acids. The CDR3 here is CASSPPNRDRNTEAFF. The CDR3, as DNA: TGTGCCAGCAGCCCCCCTAACCGGGACAGGAACACTGAAGCTTTCTTT.

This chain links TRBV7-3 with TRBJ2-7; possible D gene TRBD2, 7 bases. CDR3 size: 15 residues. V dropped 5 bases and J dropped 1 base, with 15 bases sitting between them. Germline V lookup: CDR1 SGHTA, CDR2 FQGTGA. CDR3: CASSTWGGGSYEQYF. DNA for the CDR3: TGTGCCAGCAGCACTTGGGGAGGGGGTTCCTACGAGCAGTACTTC.

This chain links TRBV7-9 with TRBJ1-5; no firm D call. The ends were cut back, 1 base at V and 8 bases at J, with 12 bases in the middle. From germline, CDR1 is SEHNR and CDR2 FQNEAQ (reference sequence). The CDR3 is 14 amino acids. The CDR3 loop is CASSLGAGPEPQHF. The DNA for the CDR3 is TGTGCCAGCAGCTTAGGGGCAGGTCCGGAGCCCCAGCATTTT.

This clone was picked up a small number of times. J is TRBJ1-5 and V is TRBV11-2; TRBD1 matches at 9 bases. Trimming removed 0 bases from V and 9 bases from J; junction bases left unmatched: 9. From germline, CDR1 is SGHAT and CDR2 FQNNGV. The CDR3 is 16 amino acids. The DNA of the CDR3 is TGTGCCAGCAGCTTAGATCATCGGACAGGGGTTATGCCCCAGCATTTT. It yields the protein CASSLDHRTGVMPQHF.

The CDR3, as DNA: TGTGCCAGCAGCTCCGCCTTGATACCCTACGAGCAGTACTTC. Its translation is CASSSALIPYEQYF. This chain connects TRBV9 to TRBJ2-5; D remains ambiguous. The DNA end is a closer match to TRBJ2-7, so the J assignment may be wrong. The length of the CDR3 is 14 residues. CDR1 and CDR2 (germline): SGDLS, YYNGEE.

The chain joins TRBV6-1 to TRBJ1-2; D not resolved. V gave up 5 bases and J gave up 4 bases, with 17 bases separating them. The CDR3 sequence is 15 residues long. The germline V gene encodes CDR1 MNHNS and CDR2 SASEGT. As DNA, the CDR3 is TGTGCCAGCAGTATCCCCGGGGTCCGGATCTATGGCTACACCTTC. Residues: CASSIPGVRIYGYTF.

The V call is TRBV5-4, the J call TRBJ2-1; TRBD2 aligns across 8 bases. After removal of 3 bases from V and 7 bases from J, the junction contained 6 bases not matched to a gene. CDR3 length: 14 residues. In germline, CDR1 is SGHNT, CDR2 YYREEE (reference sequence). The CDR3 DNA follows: TGTGCCAGCAGCTCGGGACTAGTCCGTAATGAGCAGTTCTTC. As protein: CASSSGLVRNEQFF.

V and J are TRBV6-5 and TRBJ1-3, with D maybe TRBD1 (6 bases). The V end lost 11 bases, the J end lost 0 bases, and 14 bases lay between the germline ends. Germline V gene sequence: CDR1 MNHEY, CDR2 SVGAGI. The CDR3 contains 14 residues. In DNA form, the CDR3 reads TGTGCCGGGGTGAGGGGGGGCTCTGGAAACACCATATATTTT. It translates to CAGVRGGSGNTIYF.

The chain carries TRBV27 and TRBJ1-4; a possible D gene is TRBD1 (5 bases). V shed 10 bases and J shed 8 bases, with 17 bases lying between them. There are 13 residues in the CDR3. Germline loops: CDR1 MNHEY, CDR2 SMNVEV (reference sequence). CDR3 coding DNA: TGTGCCACCCGGGTAAACTCAGGGGAAAAACTGTTTTTT. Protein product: CATRVNSGEKLFF.

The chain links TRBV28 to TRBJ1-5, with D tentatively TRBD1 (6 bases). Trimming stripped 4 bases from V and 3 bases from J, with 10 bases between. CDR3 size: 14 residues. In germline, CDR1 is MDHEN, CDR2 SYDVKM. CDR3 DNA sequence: TGTGCCAGCAGTTCCGGACAGTTCAATCAGCCCCAGCATTTT. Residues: CASSSGQFNQPQHF. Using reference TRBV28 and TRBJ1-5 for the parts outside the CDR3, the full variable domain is DVKVTQSSRYLVKRTGEKVFLECVQDMDHENMFWYRQDPGLGLRLIYFSYDVKMKEKGDIPEGYSVSREKKERFSLILESASTNQTSMYLCASSSGQFNQPQHFGDGTRLSIL.

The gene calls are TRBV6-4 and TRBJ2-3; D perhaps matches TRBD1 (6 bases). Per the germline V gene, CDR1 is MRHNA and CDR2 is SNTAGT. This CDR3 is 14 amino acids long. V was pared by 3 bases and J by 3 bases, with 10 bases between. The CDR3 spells CASSEIGTTDTQYF. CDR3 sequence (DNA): TGTGCCAGCAGTGAGATAGGGACAACAGATACGCAGTATTTT.

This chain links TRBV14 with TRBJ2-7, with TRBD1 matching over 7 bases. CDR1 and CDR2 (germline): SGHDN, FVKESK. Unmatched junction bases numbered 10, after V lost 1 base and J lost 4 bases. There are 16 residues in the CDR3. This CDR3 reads CASSQGAQGIVYEQYF. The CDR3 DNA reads TGTGCCAGCAGCCAAGGTGCACAGGGGATTGTGTACGAGCAGTACTTC. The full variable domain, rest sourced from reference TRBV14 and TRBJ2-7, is EAGVTQFPSHSVIEKGQTVTLRCDPISGHDNLYWYRRVMGKEIKFLLHFVKESKQDESGMPNNRFLAERTGGTYSTLKVQPAELEDSGVYFCASSQGAQGIVYEQYFGPGTRLTVT.

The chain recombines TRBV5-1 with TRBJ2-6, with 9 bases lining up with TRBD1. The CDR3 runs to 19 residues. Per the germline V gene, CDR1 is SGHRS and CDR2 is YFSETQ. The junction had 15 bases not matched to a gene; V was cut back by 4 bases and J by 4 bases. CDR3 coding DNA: TGCGCCAGCAGCAAAACCGGACAGGGGACCCTATACGGGGCCAACGTCCTGACTTTC. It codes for CASSKTGQGTLYGANVLTF.

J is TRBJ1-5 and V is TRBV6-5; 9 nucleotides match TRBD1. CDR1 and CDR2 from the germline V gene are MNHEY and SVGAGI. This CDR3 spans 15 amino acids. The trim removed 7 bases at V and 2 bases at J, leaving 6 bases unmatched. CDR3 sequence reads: CASKGQGLGNQPQHF. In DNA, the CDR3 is TGTGCCAGCAAGGGACAGGGACTTGGCAATCAGCCCCAGCATTTT.

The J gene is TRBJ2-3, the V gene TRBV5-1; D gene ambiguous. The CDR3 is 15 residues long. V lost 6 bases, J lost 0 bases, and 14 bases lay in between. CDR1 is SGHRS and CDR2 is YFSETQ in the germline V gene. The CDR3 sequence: CASKSLIASTDTQYF. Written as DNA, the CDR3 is TGCGCCAGCAAATCCCTCATAGCTAGCACAGATACGCAGTATTTT.

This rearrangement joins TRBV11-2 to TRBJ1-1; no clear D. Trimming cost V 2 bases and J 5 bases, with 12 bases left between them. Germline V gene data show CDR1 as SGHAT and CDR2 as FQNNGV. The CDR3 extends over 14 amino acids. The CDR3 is CASSLMSGGTEAFF. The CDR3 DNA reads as TGTGCCAGCAGCTTAATGTCGGGTGGGACTGAAGCTTTCTTT. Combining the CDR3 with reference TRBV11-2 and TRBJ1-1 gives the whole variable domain EAGVAQSPRYKIIEKRQSVAFWCNPISGHATLYWYQQILGQGPKLLIQFQNNGVVDDSQLPKDRFSAERLKGVDSTLKIQPAKLEDSAVYLCASSLMSGGTEAFFGQGTRLTVV.

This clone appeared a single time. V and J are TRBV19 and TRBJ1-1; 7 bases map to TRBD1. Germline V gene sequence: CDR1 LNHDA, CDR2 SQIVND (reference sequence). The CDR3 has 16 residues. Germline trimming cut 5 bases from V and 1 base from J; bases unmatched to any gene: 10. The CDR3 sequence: CASSSPTGMANTEAFF. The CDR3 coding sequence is TGTGCCAGTAGTTCACCGACAGGGATGGCGAACACTGAAGCTTTCTTT.

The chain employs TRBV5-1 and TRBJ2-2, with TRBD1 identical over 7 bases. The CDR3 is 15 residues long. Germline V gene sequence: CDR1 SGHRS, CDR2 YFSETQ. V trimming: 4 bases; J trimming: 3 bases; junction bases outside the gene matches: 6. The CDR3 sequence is CASSRIDRDTGELFF. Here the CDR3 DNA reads TGCGCCAGCAGCCGGATTGACAGGGACACCGGGGAGCTGTTTTTT.

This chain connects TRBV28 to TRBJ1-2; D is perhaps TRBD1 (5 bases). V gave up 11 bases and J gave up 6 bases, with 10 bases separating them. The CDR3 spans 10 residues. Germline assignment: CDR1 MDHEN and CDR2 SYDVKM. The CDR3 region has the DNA TGTGCCGCCCGGGGGGATGGCTACACCTTC. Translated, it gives CAARGDGYTF.

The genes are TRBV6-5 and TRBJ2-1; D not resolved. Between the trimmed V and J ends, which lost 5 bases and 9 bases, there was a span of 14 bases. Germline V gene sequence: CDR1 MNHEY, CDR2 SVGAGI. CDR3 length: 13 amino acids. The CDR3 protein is CASSGVPSGEQFF. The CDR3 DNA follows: TGTGCCAGCAGTGGAGTTCCGTCGGGTGAGCAGTTCTTC.

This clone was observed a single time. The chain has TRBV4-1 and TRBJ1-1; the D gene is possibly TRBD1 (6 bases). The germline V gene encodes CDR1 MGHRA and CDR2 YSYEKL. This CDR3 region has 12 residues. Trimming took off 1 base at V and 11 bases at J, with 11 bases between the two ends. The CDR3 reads CASSQGQGSAFF. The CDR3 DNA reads TGCGCCAGCAGCCAAGGGCAGGGGTCGGCTTTCTTT.

The CDR3 spells CASSLSTLYGYTF. DNA of the CDR3: TGTGCCAGCAGCCTGTCCACGCTATATGGCTACACCTTC. The chain joins TRBV6-5 to TRBJ1-2, with D uncertain. Germline V CDR1 and CDR2: MNHEY, SVGAGI. Trimming stripped 6 bases from V and 5 bases from J, with 13 bases between. CDR3 size: 13 residues.

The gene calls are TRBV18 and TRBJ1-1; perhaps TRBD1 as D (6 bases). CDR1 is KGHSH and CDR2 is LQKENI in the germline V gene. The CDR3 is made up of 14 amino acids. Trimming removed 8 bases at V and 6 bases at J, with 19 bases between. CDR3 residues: CASNHRAGVAEAFF. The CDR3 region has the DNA TGTGCCAGCAATCACAGGGCGGGGGTCGCTGAAGCTTTCTTT.

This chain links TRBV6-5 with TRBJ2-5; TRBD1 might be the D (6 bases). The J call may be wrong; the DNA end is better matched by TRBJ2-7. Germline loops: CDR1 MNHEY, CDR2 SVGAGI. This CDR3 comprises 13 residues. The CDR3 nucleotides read TGTGCCAGCAGGCGAGGACAGCACTACGAGCAGTACTTC. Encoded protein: CASRRGQHYEQYF.

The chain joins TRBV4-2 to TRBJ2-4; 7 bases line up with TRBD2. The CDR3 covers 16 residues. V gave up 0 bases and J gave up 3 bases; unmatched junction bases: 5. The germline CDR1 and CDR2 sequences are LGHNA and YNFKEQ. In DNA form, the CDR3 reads TGTGCCAGCAGCCAAGATAGGGCGGGGGTCAAAAACATTCAGTACTTC. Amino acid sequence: CASSQDRAGVKNIQYF.

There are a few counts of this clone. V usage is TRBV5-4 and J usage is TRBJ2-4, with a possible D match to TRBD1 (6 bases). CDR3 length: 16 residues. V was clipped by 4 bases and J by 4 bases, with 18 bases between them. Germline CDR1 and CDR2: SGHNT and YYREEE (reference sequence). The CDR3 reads CASSDRRPDSKNIQYF. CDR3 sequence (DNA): TGTGCCAGCAGCGATCGTAGGCCGGACAGTAAAAACATTCAGTACTTC. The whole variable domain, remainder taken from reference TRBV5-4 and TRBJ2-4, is ETGVTQSPTHLIKTRGQQVTLRCSSQSGHNTVSWYQQALGQGPQFIFQYYREEENGRGNFPPRFSGLQFPNYSSELNVNALELDDSALYLCASSDRRPDSKNIQYFGAGTRLSVL.

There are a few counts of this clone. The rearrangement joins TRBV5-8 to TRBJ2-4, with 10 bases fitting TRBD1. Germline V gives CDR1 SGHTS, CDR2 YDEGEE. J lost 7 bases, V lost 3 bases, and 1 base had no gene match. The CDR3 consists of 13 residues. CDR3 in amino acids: CASSWTGGNIQYF. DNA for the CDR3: TGTGCCAGCAGCTGGACAGGGGGGAACATTCAGTACTTC.

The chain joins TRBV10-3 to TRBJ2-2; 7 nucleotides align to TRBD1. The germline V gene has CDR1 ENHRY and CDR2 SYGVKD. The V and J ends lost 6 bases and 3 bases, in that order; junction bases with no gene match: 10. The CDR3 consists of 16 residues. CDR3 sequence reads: CAIREDRLEDTGELFF. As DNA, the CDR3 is TGTGCCATCAGAGAGGACAGGTTGGAGGACACCGGGGAGCTGTTTTTT.